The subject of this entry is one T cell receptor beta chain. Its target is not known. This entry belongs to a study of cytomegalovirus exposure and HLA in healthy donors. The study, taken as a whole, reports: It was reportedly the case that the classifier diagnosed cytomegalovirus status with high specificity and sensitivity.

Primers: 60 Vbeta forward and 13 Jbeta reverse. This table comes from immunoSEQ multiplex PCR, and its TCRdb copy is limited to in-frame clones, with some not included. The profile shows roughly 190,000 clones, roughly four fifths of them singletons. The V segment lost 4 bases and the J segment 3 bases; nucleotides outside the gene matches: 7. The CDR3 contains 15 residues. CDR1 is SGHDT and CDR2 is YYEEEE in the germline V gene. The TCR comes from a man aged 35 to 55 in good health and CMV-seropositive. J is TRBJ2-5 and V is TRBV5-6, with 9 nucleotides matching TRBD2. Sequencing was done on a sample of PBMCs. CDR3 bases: TGTGCCAGCAGCCTACCGGGACTAGCCGAAGAGACCCAGTACTTC. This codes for CASSLPGLAEETQYF.